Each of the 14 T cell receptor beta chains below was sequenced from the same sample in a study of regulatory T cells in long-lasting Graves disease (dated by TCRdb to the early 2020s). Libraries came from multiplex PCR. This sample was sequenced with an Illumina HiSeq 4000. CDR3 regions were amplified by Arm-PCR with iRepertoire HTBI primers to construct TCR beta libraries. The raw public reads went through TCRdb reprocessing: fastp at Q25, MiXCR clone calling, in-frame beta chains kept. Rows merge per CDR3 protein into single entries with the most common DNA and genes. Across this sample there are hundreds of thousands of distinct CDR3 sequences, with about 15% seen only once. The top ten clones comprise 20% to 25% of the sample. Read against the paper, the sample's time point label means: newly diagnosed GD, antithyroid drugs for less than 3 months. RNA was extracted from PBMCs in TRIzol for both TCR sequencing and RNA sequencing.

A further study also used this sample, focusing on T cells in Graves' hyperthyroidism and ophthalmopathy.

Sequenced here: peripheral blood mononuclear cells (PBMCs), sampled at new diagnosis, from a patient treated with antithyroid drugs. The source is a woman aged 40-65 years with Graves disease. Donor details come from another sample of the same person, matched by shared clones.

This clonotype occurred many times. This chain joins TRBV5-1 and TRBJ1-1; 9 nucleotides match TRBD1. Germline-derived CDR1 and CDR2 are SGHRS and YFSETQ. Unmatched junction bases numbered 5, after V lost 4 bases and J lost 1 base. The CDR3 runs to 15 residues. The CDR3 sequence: CASSGTQGANTEAFF. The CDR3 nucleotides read TGCGCCAGCAGCGGGACACAGGGGGCGAACACTGAAGCTTTCTTT.

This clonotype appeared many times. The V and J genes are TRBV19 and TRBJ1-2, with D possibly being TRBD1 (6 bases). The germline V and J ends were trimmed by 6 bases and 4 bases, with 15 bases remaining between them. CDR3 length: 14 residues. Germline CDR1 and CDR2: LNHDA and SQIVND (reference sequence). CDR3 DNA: TGTGCCAGTAGGCAGGGGCCTGCGGTCTATGGCTACACCTTC. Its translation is CASRQGPAVYGYTF.

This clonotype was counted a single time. The CDR3 loop is CASSENRDRSSYEQYF. The DNA of the CDR3 is TGTGCCAGCAGCGAAAACCGGGACAGGAGCTCCTACGAGCAGTACTTC. The rearrangement joins TRBV7-3 to TRBJ2-7; 8 bases agree with TRBD1. V dropped 5 bases and J dropped 0; count of bases not matched to a gene: 9. CDR3 length: 16 amino acids. Germline-derived CDR1 and CDR2 are SGHTA and FQGTGA.

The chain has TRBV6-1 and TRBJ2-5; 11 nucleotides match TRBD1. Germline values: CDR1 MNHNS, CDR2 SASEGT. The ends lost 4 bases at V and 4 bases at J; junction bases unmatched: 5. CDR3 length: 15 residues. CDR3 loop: CASSAGQGAGETQYF. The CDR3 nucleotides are TGTGCCAGCAGTGCAGGACAGGGGGCGGGAGAGACCCAGTACTTC.

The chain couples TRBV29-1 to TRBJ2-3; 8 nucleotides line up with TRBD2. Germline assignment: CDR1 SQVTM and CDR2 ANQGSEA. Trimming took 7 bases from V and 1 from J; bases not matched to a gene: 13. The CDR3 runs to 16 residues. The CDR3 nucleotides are TGCAGCGCCGGGGGGGCGAGTAGCGGGGGCACAGATACGCAGTATTTT. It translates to CSAGGASSGGTDTQYF.

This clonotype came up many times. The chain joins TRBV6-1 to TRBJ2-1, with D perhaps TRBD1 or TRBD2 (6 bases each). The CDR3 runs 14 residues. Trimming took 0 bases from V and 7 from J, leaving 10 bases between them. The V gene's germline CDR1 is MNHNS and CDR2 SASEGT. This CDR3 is CASSEAPGANEQFF. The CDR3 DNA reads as TGTGCCAGCAGTGAAGCTCCGGGGGCGAATGAGCAGTTCTTC.

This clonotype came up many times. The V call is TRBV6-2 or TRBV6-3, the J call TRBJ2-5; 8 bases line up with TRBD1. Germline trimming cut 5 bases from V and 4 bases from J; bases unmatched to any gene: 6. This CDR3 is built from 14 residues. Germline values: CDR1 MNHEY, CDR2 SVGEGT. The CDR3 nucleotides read TGTGCCAGCAGTGAATCCAGGGGGCGAGAGACCCAGTACTTC. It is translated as CASSESRGRETQYF.

CDR3 in DNA: TGTGCCAGCAGCTTTGGTCCCGGGATTCTGAACACCGGGGAGCTGTTTTTT. As protein: CASSFGPGILNTGELFF. The V and J genes are TRBV11-3 and TRBJ2-2; D is possibly TRBD2 (5 bases). Trimming removed 3 bases at V and 1 base at J, with 15 bases between. Germline V gives CDR1 SGHNT, CDR2 YENEEA. The CDR3 runs 17 residues. The entire variable domain, with the rest obtained from reference TRBV11-3 and TRBJ2-2, is as follows: EAGVVQSPRYKIIEKKQPVAFWCNPISGHNTLYWYLQNLGQGPELLIRYENEEAVDDSQLPKDRFSAERLKGVDSTLKIQPAELGDSAVYLCASSFGPGILNTGELFFGEGSRLTVL.

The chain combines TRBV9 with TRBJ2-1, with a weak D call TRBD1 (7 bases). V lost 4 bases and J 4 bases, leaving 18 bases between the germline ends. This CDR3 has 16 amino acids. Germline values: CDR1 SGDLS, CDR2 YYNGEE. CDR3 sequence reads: CASSPSRQGGYNEQFF. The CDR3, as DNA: TGTGCCAGCAGCCCTTCGCGCCAGGGGGGATACAATGAGCAGTTCTTC.

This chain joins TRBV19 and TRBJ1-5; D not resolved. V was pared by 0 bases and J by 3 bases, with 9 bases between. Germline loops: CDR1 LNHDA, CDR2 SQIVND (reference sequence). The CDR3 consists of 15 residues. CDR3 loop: CASSIDGVVNQPQHF. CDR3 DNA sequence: TGTGCCAGTAGTATAGACGGGGTTGTCAATCAGCCCCAGCATTTT. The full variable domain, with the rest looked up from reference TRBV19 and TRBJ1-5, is DGGITQSPKYLFRKEGQNVTLSCEQNLNHDAMYWYRQDPGQGLRLIYYSQIVNDFQKGDIAEGYSVSREKKESFPLTVTSAQKNPTAFYLCASSIDGVVNQPQHFGDGTRLSIL.

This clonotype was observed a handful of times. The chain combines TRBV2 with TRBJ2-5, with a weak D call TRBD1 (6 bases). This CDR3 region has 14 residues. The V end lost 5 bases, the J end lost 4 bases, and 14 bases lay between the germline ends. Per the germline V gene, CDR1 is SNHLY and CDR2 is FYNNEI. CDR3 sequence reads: CASSLQGVGETQYF. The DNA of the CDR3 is TGTGCCAGCAGTTTACAGGGTGTGGGAGAGACCCAGTACTTC.

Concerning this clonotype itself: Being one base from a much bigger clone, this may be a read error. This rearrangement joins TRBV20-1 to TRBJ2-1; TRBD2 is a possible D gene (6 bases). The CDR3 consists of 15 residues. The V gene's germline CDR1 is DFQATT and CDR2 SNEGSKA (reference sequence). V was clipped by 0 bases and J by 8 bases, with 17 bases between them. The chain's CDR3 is CSARDLGGVGDEQFF. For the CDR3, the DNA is TGCAGTGCTAGAGATCTGGGCGGGGTTGGTGATGAGCAGTTCTTC.

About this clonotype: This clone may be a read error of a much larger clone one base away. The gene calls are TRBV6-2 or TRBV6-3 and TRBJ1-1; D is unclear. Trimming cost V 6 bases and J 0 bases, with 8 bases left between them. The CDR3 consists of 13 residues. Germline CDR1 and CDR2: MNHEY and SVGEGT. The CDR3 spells CASSGRMNTEAFF. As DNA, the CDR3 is TGTGCCAGCAGCGGACGGATGAACACTGAAGCTTTCTTT.

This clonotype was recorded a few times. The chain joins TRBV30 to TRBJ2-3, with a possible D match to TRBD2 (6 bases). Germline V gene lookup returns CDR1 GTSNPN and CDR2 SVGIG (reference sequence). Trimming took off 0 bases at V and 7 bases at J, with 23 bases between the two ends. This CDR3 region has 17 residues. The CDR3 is CAWSVGSGGERGYTQYF. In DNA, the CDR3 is TGTGCCTGGAGTGTGGGCTCCGGCGGGGAAAGAGGGTATACGCAGTATTTT.